This T cell receptor beta chain was profiled in a study of blood T cell repertoires in COVID-19. Study-wide context: Sources were T cells, B-cell-depleted T cells, or PBMCs; the material itself was cDNA or gDNA.

This CDR3 has 15 residues. The V gene's germline CDR1 is ENHRY and CDR2 SYGVKD. The V and J ends lost 11 bases and 4 bases, in that order; junction bases with no gene match: 11. Clones were read by immunoSEQ multiplex PCR, and TCRdb kept only the in-frame ones, dropping some. The sample consists of approximately 290,000 clones, roughly nine tenths of them appearing once. Specimen: peripheral blood. The sequence derives from a woman aged 30 to 39 with COVID-19, enrolled during active disease. The chain employs TRBV10-3 and TRBJ1-5; 10 bases align to TRBD1. CDR3 nucleotides: TGTGCCTCAGGGACCGGGACAGGGGTTAATCAGCCCCAGCATTTT. Protein: CASGTGTGVNQPQHF.